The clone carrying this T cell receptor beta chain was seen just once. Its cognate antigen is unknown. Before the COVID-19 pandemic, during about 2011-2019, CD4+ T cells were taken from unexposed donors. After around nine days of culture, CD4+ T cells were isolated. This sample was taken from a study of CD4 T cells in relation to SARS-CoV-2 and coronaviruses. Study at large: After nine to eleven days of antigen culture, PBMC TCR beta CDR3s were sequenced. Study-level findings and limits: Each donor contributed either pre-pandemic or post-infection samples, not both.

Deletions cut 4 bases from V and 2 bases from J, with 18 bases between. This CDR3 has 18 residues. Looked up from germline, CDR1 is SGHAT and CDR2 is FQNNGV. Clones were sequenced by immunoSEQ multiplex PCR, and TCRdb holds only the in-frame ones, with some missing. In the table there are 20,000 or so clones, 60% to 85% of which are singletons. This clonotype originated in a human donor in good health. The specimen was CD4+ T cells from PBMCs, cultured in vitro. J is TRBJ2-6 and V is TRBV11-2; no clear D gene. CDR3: CASSSGRTWTTGANVLTF. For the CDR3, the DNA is TGTGCCAGCAGCTCTGGACGTACCTGGACCACTGGGGCCAACGTCCTGACTTTC.